This is a list of T cell receptor beta chains from one sample in a study of regulatory T cells in long-lasting Graves disease. MiXCR, applied by TCRdb to the multiplex PCR reads, yields one record per CDR3 protein. The sample includes 550,000 or so distinct CDR3 sequences, 12% of them seen just once. The sample was also linked to a second study, of T cells in Graves' hyperthyroidism and ophthalmopathy.

The sequencing here drew on peripheral blood mononuclear cells (PBMCs), taken at new diagnosis, from a patient treated with antithyroid drugs. Every receptor here comes from a woman in her 30s with Graves disease. The CDR3 runs from the conserved cysteine through the conserved F or W. A D gene is named only where the DNA matches it firmly. Not all rows give a size; the values are once, few, many and, for expanded clones, a class.

J: TRBJ1-5; size: few; D: NA; V: TRBV7-9; CDR3: CASSAGTGIHQPQHF; DNA: TGTGCCAGCAGCGCCGGGACGGGTATCCATCAGCCCCAGCATTTT
J: TRBJ2-7; size: many; D: TRBD2; V: TRBV27; CDR3: CASSTLGAGGPYEQYF; DNA: TGTGCCAGCAGTACCCTAGGAGCGGGAGGCCCCTACGAGCAGTACTTC
J: TRBJ2-1; size: many; D: NA; V: TRBV7-2; CDR3: CASSIQTENNEQFF; DNA: TGTGCCAGCAGCATACAGACAGAGAACAATGAGCAGTTCTTC
J: TRBJ2-3; size: many; D: TRBD2; V: TRBV28; CDR3: CASSSSLATDTQYF; DNA: TGTGCCAGCAGTTCCTCACTAGCGACAGATACGCAGTATTTT
J: TRBJ2-2; size: few; D: TRBD2; V: TRBV19; CDR3: CASSMFRTSFGGELFF; DNA: TGTGCCAGTAGTATGTTCCGGACTAGCTTCGGCGGGGAGCTGTTTTTT
J: TRBJ2-1; size: NA; D: TRBD2; V: TRBV27; CDR3: CASRKRDRYNEQFF; DNA: TGTGCCAGCAGAAAGCGGGACCGCTACAATGAGCAGTTCTTC
J: TRBJ2-4; size: NA; D: TRBD2; V: TRBV3-1; CDR3: CASSQSSSGRINIQYF; DNA: TGTGCCAGCAGCCAATCCTCTAGCGGGAGGATTAACATTCAGTACTTC
J: TRBJ2-3; size: NA; D: NA; V: TRBV12-5; CDR3: CASGMGARSTDTQYF; DNA: TGTGCTAGTGGGATGGGGGCGCGAAGCACAGATACGCAGTATTTT
J: TRBJ2-5; size: many; D: TRBD1; V: TRBV7-9; CDR3: CASSLGPKWQGEETQYF; DNA: TGTGCCAGCAGCTTAGGCCCGAAGTGGCAGGGGGAAGAGACCCAGTACTTC
J: TRBJ1-4; size: many; D: TRBD1; V: TRBV13; CDR3: CASSQGQGVATNEKLFF; DNA: TGTGCCAGCAGCCAGGGACAGGGGGTTGCAACTAATGAAAAACTGTTTTTT